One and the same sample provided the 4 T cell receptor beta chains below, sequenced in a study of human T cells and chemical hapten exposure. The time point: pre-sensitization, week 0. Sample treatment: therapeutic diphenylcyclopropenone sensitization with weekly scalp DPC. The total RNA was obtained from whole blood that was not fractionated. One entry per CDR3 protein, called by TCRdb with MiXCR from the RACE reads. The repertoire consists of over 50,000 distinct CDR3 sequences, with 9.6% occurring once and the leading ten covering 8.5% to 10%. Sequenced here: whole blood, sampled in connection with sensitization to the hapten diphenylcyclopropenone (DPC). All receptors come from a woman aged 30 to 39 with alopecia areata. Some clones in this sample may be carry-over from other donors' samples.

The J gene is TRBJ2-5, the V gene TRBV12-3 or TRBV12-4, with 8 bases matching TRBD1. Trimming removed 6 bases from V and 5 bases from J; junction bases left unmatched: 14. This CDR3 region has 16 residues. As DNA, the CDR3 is TGTGCCAGCAGAGGGATAGACAGGGGATCCGACGAGACCCAGTACTTC. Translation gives CASRGIDRGSDETQYF.

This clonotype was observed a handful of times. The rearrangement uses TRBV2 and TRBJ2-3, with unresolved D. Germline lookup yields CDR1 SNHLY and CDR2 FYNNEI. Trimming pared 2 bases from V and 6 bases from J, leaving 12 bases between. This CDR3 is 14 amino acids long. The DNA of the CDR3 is TGTGCCAGCAGTGAATATAATAGCAGGGATACGCAGTATTTT. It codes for CASSEYNSRDTQYF.

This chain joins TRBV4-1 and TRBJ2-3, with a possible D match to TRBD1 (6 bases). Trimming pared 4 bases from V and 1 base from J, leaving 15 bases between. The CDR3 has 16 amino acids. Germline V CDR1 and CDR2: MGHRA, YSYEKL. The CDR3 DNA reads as TGCGCCAGCAGCCCCGATGACAGGCTACGCACAGATACGCAGTATTTT. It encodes CASSPDDRLRTDTQYF.

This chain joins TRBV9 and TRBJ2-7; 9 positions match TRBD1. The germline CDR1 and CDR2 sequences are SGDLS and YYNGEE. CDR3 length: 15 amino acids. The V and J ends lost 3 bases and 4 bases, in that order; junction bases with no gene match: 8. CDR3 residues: CASSAEGTGRYEQYF. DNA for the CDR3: TGTGCCAGCAGCGCCGAGGGGACAGGGCGGTACGAGCAGTACTTC.